This TCR beta chain was captured by sequencing in a study (dated by TCRdb to between 2011 and 2013). This clonotype has ten or more counts. This clone's antigen is unknown. No quality values exist for individual bases; no much larger clone is one base distant. Sequencing was carried out with an Illumina Genome Analyzer IIx. TCRdb took the public reads, trimmed them with fastp at Q25, ran MiXCR for clone calling and kept in-frame beta chains. Every entry covers one CDR3 protein and lists the most common genes and DNA from its rows. Counted in this sample were about 15,000 distinct CDR3 sequences; 30% to 45% of them appeared once. Around 15% of the sample belongs to the ten largest clones. Including cysteine and phenylalanine, the CDR3 has 10 amino acids. Just the 30-base CDR3 DNA is kept, in frame starting at base 1. For CDR1 and CDR2, the germline V gene lists SQVTM and ANQGSEA. The junction carries 5 bases between V and J, which are trimmed by 8 bases and 1 base respectively.

The sequence was obtained from a human donor. Sequenced input: blood. The rearranged chain carries TRBV29-1 and TRBJ2-5, with an unclear D gene assignment. DNA sequence: TGCAGCTCCCTCCAAGAGACCCAGTACTTC. It translates to CSSLQETQYF. The reference TRBV29-1 and TRBJ2-5 proteins fill in what lies around the CDR3, so the full variable domain reads SAVISQKPSRDICQRGTSLTIQCQVDSQVTMMFWYRQQPGQSLTLIATANQGSEATYESGFVIDKFPISRPNLTFSTLTVSNMSPEDSSIYLCSSLQETQYFGPGTRLLVL.